Presented here are 21 T cell receptor beta chains from one specimen sequenced in a study of blood T cell repertoires in COVID-19. Libraries were prepared by immunoSEQ multiplex PCR; TCRdb keeps only in-frame clonotypes and omits some of them. The table shows 200,000 to 300,000 clones, with around 85% occurring only once. The specimen sequenced was peripheral blood. These TCRs come from an elderly man with acute or convalescent COVID-19.

This chain uses TRBV19 with TRBJ1-2; tentative D call: TRBD1 (5 bases). Trimming took off 8 bases at V and 1 base at J, with 17 bases between the two ends. The CDR3 contains 15 residues. Germline loops: CDR1 LNHDA, CDR2 SQIVND (reference sequence). Here the CDR3 DNA reads TGTGCCAGTTCAAAACAGGCGCGCCTTAACTATGGCTACACCTTC. Amino acids: CASSKQARLNYGYTF.

The V gene is TRBV5-1, the J gene TRBJ2-2; TRBD1 might be the D (6 bases). V was trimmed by 4 bases and J by 9 bases, leaving 19 bases between them. CDR3 length equals 15 residues. Germline V gene sequence: CDR1 SGHRS, CDR2 YFSETQ. This CDR3 reads CASSGDTITSRELFF. DNA of the CDR3: TGCGCCAGCAGCGGGGACACAATAACATCCCGGGAGCTGTTTTTT. Together with reference TRBV5-1 and TRBJ2-2, the CDR3 gives the full variable domain: KAGVTQTPRYLIKTRGQQVTLSCSPISGHRSVSWYQQTPGQGLQFLFEYFSETQRNKGNFPGRFSGRQFSNSRSEMNVSTLELGDSALYLCASSGDTITSRELFFGEGSRLTVL.

The chain couples TRBV10-3 to TRBJ2-5, with 10 bases fitting TRBD1. With V trimmed by 3 bases and J by 1 base, 2 bases remained unmatched. Germline V gene data show CDR1 as ENHRY and CDR2 as SYGVKD. CDR3 length: 15 amino acids. In nucleotides, the CDR3 is TGTGCCATCAGTGACGGGACAGGGGTCCAAGAGACCCAGTACTTC. Protein product: CAISDGTGVQETQYF.

The J gene is TRBJ1-1, the V gene TRBV6-5, with D uncertain. Trimming removed 6 bases from V and 3 bases from J, with 11 bases in between. The CDR3 extends over 13 amino acids. Germline V gene data show CDR1 as MNHEY and CDR2 as SVGAGI. CDR3 nucleotide sequence: TGTGCCAGCAGAGGACTCTATTACACTGAAGCTTTCTTT. Protein product: CASRGLYYTEAFF.

This clone has just one count. V is TRBV2 and J is TRBJ2-5, with TRBD2 identical over 10 bases. Germline V gene data show CDR1 as SNHLY and CDR2 as FYNNEI. CDR3 length equals 16 residues. After removal of 6 bases from V and 1 base from J, the junction contained 8 bases not matched to a gene. In DNA, the CDR3 is TGTGCCAGCAGGAGGGAGCGGGAGGGATCCCAAGAGACCCAGTACTTC. Protein product: CASRREREGSQETQYF.

The gene calls are TRBV6-2 or TRBV6-3 and TRBJ2-7; D possibly corresponds to TRBD1 (6 bases). Germline-derived CDR1 and CDR2 are MNHEY and SVGEGT. V was cut by 0 bases and J by 3 bases, with 9 bases left in between. The CDR3 covers 14 residues. The DNA of the CDR3 is TGTGCCAGCAGTTACTCGGACAGTTACTACGAGCAGTACTTC. This sequence encodes CASSYSDSYYEQYF.

The chain recombines TRBV7-9 with TRBJ2-1; D perhaps matches TRBD2 (7 bases). Trimming pared 4 bases from V and 15 bases from J, leaving 19 bases between. Per germline, CDR1 SEHNR and CDR2 FQNEAQ (reference sequence). The CDR3 loop spans 13 amino acids. The CDR3 here is CASSSSGGQGPFF. In nucleotides, the CDR3 is TGTGCCAGCAGCTCATCCGGGGGGCAGGGTCCGTTCTTC.

The chain combines TRBV19 with TRBJ1-5; maybe TRBD1 (6 bases). Germline CDR1 is LNHDA and CDR2 is SQIVND (reference sequence). Trimming left V 5 bases short and J 5 bases short, with 13 bases between. The CDR3 runs 14 residues. The chain's CDR3 is CASSSGVRYQPQHF. CDR3 DNA: TGTGCCAGTAGTTCAGGGGTTCGTTATCAGCCCCAGCATTTT.

The chain employs TRBV6-1 and TRBJ1-6; D possibly corresponds to TRBD1 (6 bases). The germline V gene encodes CDR1 MNHNS and CDR2 SASEGT. CDR3 length: 15 residues. Trimming shortened V by 3 bases and J by 10 bases, and 16 bases separated the two germline ends. For the CDR3, the DNA is TGTGCCAGCAGTGAGACAGGCCCCTTTGGGTCACCCCTCCACTTT. Amino acids: CASSETGPFGSPLHF.

The chain uses TRBV25-1 and TRBJ2-7; 11 bases fit TRBD1. Germline CDR1 and CDR2: MGHDK and SYGVNS. The CDR3 runs to 15 residues. J was trimmed by 4 bases and V by 0 bases; bases with no gene match: 2. Written as DNA, the CDR3 is TGTGCCAGCAGTGAATATCGGGACAGGGGGTACGAGCAGTACTTC. Protein sequence: CASSEYRDRGYEQYF.

The rearrangement links TRBV28 to TRBJ2-1; D may be TRBD2 (7 bases). The V and J ends lost 5 bases and 8 bases respectively, with 19 bases between them. CDR1 MDHEN and CDR2 SYDVKM come from the germline V gene. The CDR3 has 15 amino acids. The CDR3 DNA follows: TGTGCCAGCAGTCGTGGGGGGGGGCAATTCCATGAGCAGTTCTTC. Translation: CASSRGGGQFHEQFF. Filled out from reference TRBV28 and TRBJ2-1, the complete variable domain reads DVKVTQSSRYLVKRTGEKVFLECVQDMDHENMFWYRQDPGLGLRLIYFSYDVKMKEKGDIPEGYSVSREKKERFSLILESASTNQTSMYLCASSRGGGQFHEQFFGPGTRLTVL.

The chain links TRBV6-1 to TRBJ1-4, with D unresolved. The V gene lost 2 bases and the J gene lost 7 bases, with 11 bases spanning the gap. The CDR3 consists of 14 residues. In germline, CDR1 is MNHNS, CDR2 SASEGT. The CDR3 sequence is CASSESGWSEKLFF. CDR3 sequence (DNA): TGTGCCAGCAGTGAATCTGGGTGGAGTGAAAAACTGTTTTTT.

V gene TRBV2 combines with J gene TRBJ1-5, with D maybe TRBD1 (6 bases). V dropped 8 bases and J dropped 1 base, with 18 bases sitting between them. The CDR3 has 16 residues. The germline CDR1 and CDR2 sequences are SNHLY and FYNNEI. The CDR3 DNA is TGTGCCAGCGGCCCCCGGGGGGGCCTGAGCAATCAGCCCCAGCATTTT. This gives the protein CASGPRGGLSNQPQHF.

About this clone itself: A read error may account for a junction end that differs from germline. This CDR3 reads CASSDPGGTGAFF. The CDR3 DNA follows: TGTGCCAGCAGCGACCCAGGGGGGACTGGAGCTTTCTTT. This chain connects TRBV7-3 to TRBJ1-1; the match to TRBD1 covers 7 bases. CDR3 length: 13 residues. Per the germline V gene, CDR1 is SGHTA and CDR2 is FQGTGA.

This clone showed up just once. The V and J genes are TRBV2 and TRBJ2-2; perhaps TRBD1 as D (5 bases). V lost 4 bases and J lost 3, with 15 bases in between. Germline CDR1 reads SNHLY; CDR2 reads FYNNEI. This CDR3 comprises 16 residues. The CDR3 DNA reads as TGTGCCAGCAGTGTCCGACAGCCGACTGACACCGGGGAGCTGTTTTTT. Translation: CASSVRQPTDTGELFF.

The chain is built from TRBV28 and TRBJ1-5; D is unclear. V lost 10 bases to trimming and J lost 1 base, with 11 bases between them. Germline lookup yields CDR1 MDHEN and CDR2 SYDVKM. This CDR3 is built from 13 residues. CDR3: CAIEGGSNQPQHF. CDR3 nucleotide sequence: TGTGCCATAGAGGGAGGGAGCAATCAGCCCCAGCATTTT.

V and J are TRBV28 and TRBJ1-2; maybe TRBD1 (6 bases). V was pared by 6 bases and J by 3 bases, with 17 bases between. The germline gives CDR1 MDHEN, CDR2 SYDVKM. This CDR3 has 15 residues. CDR3 amino acids: CASRSYWTAHYGYTF. The CDR3 region has the DNA TGTGCCAGCAGGTCGTACTGGACAGCCCACTATGGCTACACCTTC.

There are a few counts of this clone. The chain combines TRBV5-5 with TRBJ1-1; D gene ambiguous. CDR3 length: 14 residues. Germline lookup yields CDR1 SGHKS and CDR2 YYEKEE (reference sequence). The V end was cut by 4 bases, the J end by 3 bases, with 13 bases between. The CDR3 DNA follows: TGTGCCAGCAGCCCCCTGGAACTATACACTGAAGCTTTCTTT. This translates into CASSPLELYTEAFF.

The genes are TRBV28 and TRBJ1-5; D remains ambiguous. The CDR3 sequence is 14 residues long. CDR1 and CDR2 from the germline V gene are MDHEN and SYDVKM. Trimming cost V 3 bases and J 2 bases, with 8 bases left between them. This CDR3 reads CASSLTRGNQPQHF. The CDR3 nucleotides are TGTGCCAGCAGTTTGACCCGGGGCAATCAGCCCCAGCATTTT.

This clone was detected ten times or more. The rearrangement links TRBV14 to TRBJ1-6; tentatively, D is TRBD1 (5 bases). The CDR3 totals 15 residues. Trimming stripped 1 base from V and 5 bases from J, with 9 bases between. Germline V gene sequence: CDR1 SGHDN, CDR2 FVKESK. The CDR3: CASSQAGSDNSPLHF. CDR3 in DNA: TGTGCCAGCAGCCAAGCAGGGTCGGATAATTCACCCCTCCACTTT.

V usage is TRBV5-1 and J usage is TRBJ1-2; D uncertain. The CDR3 runs to 14 residues. Germline loops: CDR1 SGHRS, CDR2 YFSETQ. V lost 0 bases and J 4 bases, leaving 10 bases between the germline ends. The CDR3: CASSLGTVSYGYTF. DNA of the CDR3: TGCGCCAGCAGCTTGGGTACAGTCAGCTATGGCTACACCTTC.